This note documents a single T cell receptor beta chain sequence. The antigen is not known. Researchers took RNA transcripts and amplified the TCR beta CDR3 regions from them. Using the HTBI primer set, a first-round RT-PCR was run on the TCR CDR3. One entry per CDR3 protein, called by TCRdb with MiXCR from the multiplex PCR reads. This table has 450,000 to 700,000 distinct CDR3 sequences, approximately 44% appearing once. The sample comes from a study of T cells in Graves' hyperthyroidism and ophthalmopathy. Broader study findings: Researchers report that a 13 V-J model separated ophthalmopathy from stable hyperthyroidism. Researchers found most expanded thyroid clonotypes above 0.001 in blood as well.

Germline V gene sequence: CDR1 SEHNR, CDR2 FQNEAQ (reference sequence). The CDR3 covers 18 residues. Trimming left V 3 bases short and J 0 bases short, with 20 bases between. The TCR comes from an adult woman with Graves' disease, either hyperthyroidism or ophthalmopathy (not recorded which). V is TRBV7-9 and J is TRBJ1-1; D is perhaps TRBD1 (5 bases). The sequenced sample was peripheral blood or thyroid tissue (not recorded which). Here the CDR3 DNA reads TGTGCCAGCAGCTTTTCCCCAAGGGGTCTCCGCATGAACACTGAAGCTTTCTTT. This codes for CASSFSPRGLRMNTEAFF.